Listed below are T cell receptor beta chains from one sample, sequenced in a study of T cells of healthy individuals. One entry per CDR3 protein, called by TCRdb with MiXCR from the 5' RACE reads. Of about 82,000 distinct CDR3 sequences listed, approximately 4.8% are singletons. These receptors came from a female donor in good health. Both conserved end residues are part of each CDR3. The order of the fields is D gene, J gene, V gene, clone size, CDR3 DNA, CDR3 protein. The D gene is left open where the match is weak. Rows may omit the clone size; those that give it use once, few, many or a size class.

D gene: -; J gene: TRBJ2-3; V gene: TRBV6-2/TRBV6-3; clone size: few; CDR3 DNA: TGTGCCAGCAGGATCGGGGATACGCAGTATTTT; CDR3 protein: CASRIGDTQYF
D gene: -; J gene: TRBJ1-4; V gene: TRBV9; clone size: -; CDR3 DNA: TGTGCCAGCAGCGTAACTCCTGATGCAACTAATGAAAAACTGTTTTTT; CDR3 protein: CASSVTPDATNEKLFF
D gene: TRBD1; J gene: TRBJ1-5; V gene: TRBV7-2; clone size: many; CDR3 DNA: TGTGCCAGCAGCTTAGGCAGGGGGAATCAGCCCCAGCATTTT; CDR3 protein: CASSLGRGNQPQHF
D gene: -; J gene: TRBJ2-1; V gene: TRBV24-1; clone size: many; CDR3 DNA: TGTGCCACCAGTGATCGAGGGGCGGGCTCCTACAATGAGCAGTTCTTC; CDR3 protein: CATSDRGAGSYNEQFF
D gene: -; J gene: TRBJ1-2; V gene: TRBV7-9; clone size: many; CDR3 DNA: TGTGCCAGCAGCTTAGCCCTCCAGGGGTCGGATGATGGCTACACCTTC; CDR3 protein: CASSLALQGSDDGYTF
D gene: -; J gene: TRBJ2-3; V gene: TRBV6-6; clone size: few; CDR3 DNA: TGTGCCAGCAGTCCCGGGCCGCCCGATACGCAGTATTTT; CDR3 protein: CASSPGPPDTQYF
D gene: -; J gene: TRBJ1-5; V gene: TRBV20-1; clone size: many; CDR3 DNA: TGCAGTGCTAGAGAACAAGGGAATCAGCCCCAGCATTTT; CDR3 protein: CSAREQGNQPQHF
D gene: TRBD1; J gene: TRBJ1-6; V gene: TRBV4-3; clone size: -; CDR3 DNA: TGCGCCAGCAGCCAAGAGGGGACAGGGGGCGCATCACCCCTCCACTTT; CDR3 protein: CASSQEGTGGASPLHF
D gene: -; J gene: TRBJ1-2; V gene: TRBV5-1; clone size: many; CDR3 DNA: TGCGCCAGCAGCTTGGCGCCAGGAGCCGACTATGGCTACACCTTC; CDR3 protein: CASSLAPGADYGYTF
D gene: TRBD1; J gene: TRBJ1-5; V gene: TRBV20-1; clone size: few; CDR3 DNA: TGCAGTGCCAGGGACAGCAGCAATCAGCCCCAGCATTTT; CDR3 protein: CSARDSSNQPQHF
D gene: -; J gene: TRBJ2-1; V gene: TRBV20-1; clone size: many; CDR3 DNA: TGCAGTGCTACGGAGTACTCCGGGACACGGAGATACAATGAGCAGTTCTTC; CDR3 protein: CSATEYSGTRRYNEQFF
D gene: -; J gene: TRBJ1-5; V gene: TRBV12-3/TRBV12-4; clone size: many; CDR3 DNA: TGTGCCAGCAGTCCGAATTCTGGACGGAGCAATCAGCCCCAGCATTTT; CDR3 protein: CASSPNSGRSNQPQHF
D gene: TRBD2; J gene: TRBJ2-1; V gene: TRBV10-3; clone size: few; CDR3 DNA: TGTGCCATCAGTGAGAGAATCATATTAGCGGGAGGAGCTTCCTACAATGAGCAGTTCTTC; CDR3 protein: CAISERIILAGGASYNEQFF
D gene: -; J gene: TRBJ2-6; V gene: TRBV9; clone size: -; CDR3 DNA: TGTGCCAGCGAACGGGGTGGGAGCTCTGGGGCCAACGTCCTGACTTTC; CDR3 protein: CASERGGSSGANVLTF
D gene: TRBD1; J gene: TRBJ1-1; V gene: TRBV9; clone size: many; CDR3 DNA: TGTGCCAGCAGCGTAGAACAGGGGACTGAAGCTTTCTTT; CDR3 protein: CASSVEQGTEAFF
D gene: TRBD1; J gene: TRBJ1-2; V gene: TRBV2; clone size: few; CDR3 DNA: TGTGCCAGCAGTGGAGGACAGGGGGCTGTGAATGGCTACACCTTC; CDR3 protein: CASSGGQGAVNGYTF
D gene: -; J gene: TRBJ2-6; V gene: TRBV21-1; clone size: many; CDR3 DNA: TGTGCCAGCAGCAAAGAGGTTCGGGGGGGCGTCTCTGGGGCCAACGTCCTGACTTTC; CDR3 protein: CASSKEVRGGVSGANVLTF
D gene: -; J gene: TRBJ2-1; V gene: TRBV29-1; clone size: many; CDR3 DNA: TGCAGCGTCCGACAGGCCCTCCTCAATGAGCAGTTCTTC; CDR3 protein: CSVRQALLNEQFF
D gene: TRBD2; J gene: TRBJ2-1; V gene: TRBV5-6; clone size: few; CDR3 DNA: TGTGCCAGCAGCTTGGCCGGGACTAGCGGACTCAATGAGCAGTTCTTC; CDR3 protein: CASSLAGTSGLNEQFF
D gene: TRBD2; J gene: TRBJ2-3; V gene: TRBV20-1; clone size: many; CDR3 DNA: TGCAGTGCTGGAATTGCTCGCGGACTAGCGGAGTACCTGATTAGCACAGATACGCAGTATTTT; CDR3 protein: CSAGIARGLAEYLISTDTQYF
D gene: -; J gene: TRBJ2-2; V gene: TRBV29-1; clone size: many; CDR3 DNA: TGCAGCGTCGCCCCAGGGACTCCCAGGATGGCCACCGGGGAGCTGTTTTTT; CDR3 protein: CSVAPGTPRMATGELFF
D gene: -; J gene: TRBJ1-4; V gene: TRBV12-3/TRBV12-4; clone size: few; CDR3 DNA: TGTGCCACCTCAGGGCTTCCCAATGAAAAACTGTTTTTT; CDR3 protein: CATSGLPNEKLFF
D gene: TRBD2; J gene: TRBJ2-5; V gene: TRBV5-4; clone size: many; CDR3 DNA: TGTGCCAGCAGCGTTTCTGCGGGGGAAAAGACCCAGTACTTC; CDR3 protein: CASSVSAGEKTQYF
D gene: -; J gene: TRBJ2-3; V gene: TRBV4-3; clone size: -; CDR3 DNA: TGCGCCAGCAGCCGAGACGGAGATAGCACAGATACGCAGTATTTT; CDR3 protein: CASSRDGDSTDTQYF
D gene: -; J gene: TRBJ2-7; V gene: TRBV6-2/TRBV6-3; clone size: -; CDR3 DNA: TGTGCCAGCAACGGCGGCACAGACTACGAGCAGTACTTC; CDR3 protein: CASNGGTDYEQYF
D gene: -; J gene: TRBJ1-1; V gene: TRBV28; clone size: many; CDR3 DNA: TGTGCCAGCACCCGACGGGGCCTGACAGACACTGAAGCTTTCTTT; CDR3 protein: CASTRRGLTDTEAFF
D gene: -; J gene: TRBJ1-3; V gene: TRBV9; clone size: many; CDR3 DNA: TGTGCCAGCAGCACACGGACCGCTATCTCTGGAAACACCATATATTTT; CDR3 protein: CASSTRTAISGNTIYF
D gene: -; J gene: TRBJ1-5; V gene: TRBV27; clone size: many; CDR3 DNA: TGTGCCAGCAGTAGCAGGGAAAATCAGCCCCAGCATTTT; CDR3 protein: CASSSRENQPQHF
D gene: -; J gene: TRBJ1-6; V gene: TRBV6-5; clone size: -; CDR3 DNA: TGTGCCAGCAGCCCGGACCCTGGGGACTCCTATAATTCACCCCTCCACTTT; CDR3 protein: CASSPDPGDSYNSPLHF
D gene: -; J gene: TRBJ2-3; V gene: TRBV6-5; clone size: -; CDR3 DNA: TGTGCCAGCAGTTTCACCCCCCGAGCGCCAGATACGCAGTATTTT; CDR3 protein: CASSFTPRAPDTQYF
D gene: TRBD2; J gene: TRBJ2-5; V gene: TRBV6-4; clone size: -; CDR3 DNA: TGTGCCAGCAGTGACCCATCACTAGCGGGAGTTGAGACCCAGTACTTC; CDR3 protein: CASSDPSLAGVETQYF
D gene: TRBD2; J gene: TRBJ2-3; V gene: TRBV29-1; clone size: many; CDR3 DNA: TGCAGCGGGGGACTAGCGGGAGGTCTAGATACGCAGTATTTT; CDR3 protein: CSGGLAGGLDTQYF
D gene: -; J gene: TRBJ1-1; V gene: TRBV6-2/TRBV6-3; clone size: many; CDR3 DNA: TGTGCCAGCAGTTACTCCGAGGGGCAGGGCACTGAAGCTTTCTTT; CDR3 protein: CASSYSEGQGTEAFF
D gene: -; J gene: TRBJ2-1; V gene: TRBV4-3; clone size: few; CDR3 DNA: TGCGCCAGCAGCCAAGAGGCCTCCCGGAGCAATGAGCAGTTCTTC; CDR3 protein: CASSQEASRSNEQFF
D gene: -; J gene: TRBJ1-1; V gene: TRBV7-2; clone size: -; CDR3 DNA: TGTGCCAGCAGTTTCAGCTTTGTGAACACTGAAGCTTTCTTT; CDR3 protein: CASSFSFVNTEAFF
D gene: TRBD1; J gene: TRBJ1-4; V gene: TRBV12-3/TRBV12-4; clone size: many; CDR3 DNA: TGTGCCAGCAGCCACCCTGGACAGGGAGGAGCAAAACTGTTTTTT; CDR3 protein: CASSHPGQGGAKLFF
D gene: TRBD2; J gene: TRBJ2-1; V gene: TRBV6-5; clone size: few; CDR3 DNA: TGTGCCAGCAGTGAGCGGGAGTCATCCTACAATGAGCAGTTCTTC; CDR3 protein: CASSERESSYNEQFF
D gene: TRBD1; J gene: TRBJ1-5; V gene: TRBV27; clone size: -; CDR3 DNA: TGTGCCAGCAGTCCATTACAGGGGTATAGCAATCAGCCCCAGCATTTT; CDR3 protein: CASSPLQGYSNQPQHF
D gene: TRBD2; J gene: TRBJ2-2; V gene: TRBV5-4; clone size: few; CDR3 DNA: TGTGCCAGCAGCTCGCAACTAGCGGGAGCCCACACCGGGGAGCTGTTTTTT; CDR3 protein: CASSSQLAGAHTGELFF
D gene: -; J gene: TRBJ1-1; V gene: TRBV5-6; clone size: -; CDR3 DNA: TGTGCCAGCAGCTCGGCGACTGAAGCTTTCTTT; CDR3 protein: CASSSATEAFF
D gene: -; J gene: TRBJ2-5; V gene: TRBV5-4; clone size: many; CDR3 DNA: TGTGCCAGCAGCCCCCTGGGAAGGAAGGAGACCCAGTACTTC; CDR3 protein: CASSPLGRKETQYF
D gene: -; J gene: TRBJ2-7; V gene: TRBV4-2; clone size: many; CDR3 DNA: TGTGCCAGCAGCCACCTAGGTAGCTCCTACGAGCAGTACTTC; CDR3 protein: CASSHLGSSYEQYF
D gene: TRBD2; J gene: TRBJ2-1; V gene: TRBV7-9; clone size: few; CDR3 DNA: TGTGCCAGCAGCTTAAAGGCTAGCGGGAGGGAGGAGCAGTTCTTC; CDR3 protein: CASSLKASGREEQFF
D gene: -; J gene: TRBJ1-5; V gene: TRBV28; clone size: many; CDR3 DNA: TGTGCCAGCAGTTTACTGAGCCAGCCCCAGCATTTT; CDR3 protein: CASSLLSQPQHF
D gene: -; J gene: TRBJ2-7; V gene: TRBV12-3/TRBV12-4; clone size: many; CDR3 DNA: TGTGCCAGCAGTGGGGGCGGGCGTATATCCTACGAGCAGTACTTC; CDR3 protein: CASSGGGRISYEQYF
D gene: TRBD2; J gene: TRBJ2-5; V gene: TRBV18; clone size: few; CDR3 DNA: TGTGCCAGCTCACCCGGTACGGGGGGGCTACAAGAGACCCAGTACTTC; CDR3 protein: CASSPGTGGLQETQYF
D gene: -; J gene: TRBJ1-1; V gene: TRBV21-1; clone size: many; CDR3 DNA: TGTGCCAGCAGCCCCCCAGGCGGGCAGGGAGGAGGCCAAGGGAACACTGAAGCTTTCTTT; CDR3 protein: CASSPPGGQGGGQGNTEAFF
D gene: TRBD1; J gene: TRBJ1-2; V gene: TRBV20-1; clone size: many; CDR3 DNA: TGCAGTGCTAGAGATACAGGGGAGAATGACTATGGCTACACCTTC; CDR3 protein: CSARDTGENDYGYTF
D gene: TRBD1; J gene: TRBJ2-2; V gene: TRBV29-1; clone size: many; CDR3 DNA: TGCAGCGTTAAAACCCCGGGACAGGACACCGGGGAGCTGTTTTTT; CDR3 protein: CSVKTPGQDTGELFF
D gene: -; J gene: TRBJ2-6; V gene: TRBV30; clone size: many; CDR3 DNA: TGTGCCTGGAGGGTCTCTGGGGCCAACGTCCTGACTTTC; CDR3 protein: CAWRVSGANVLTF
D gene: TRBD1; J gene: TRBJ2-3; V gene: TRBV6-4; clone size: few; CDR3 DNA: TGTGCCAGCAGTGACCAGGACAGGGATACGCAGTATTTT; CDR3 protein: CASSDQDRDTQYF
D gene: TRBD2; J gene: TRBJ2-3; V gene: TRBV3-1; clone size: few; CDR3 DNA: TGTGCCAGCAGCCAAGGTCTAGCGGGATCGACAGATACGCAGTATTTT; CDR3 protein: CASSQGLAGSTDTQYF
D gene: -; J gene: TRBJ2-1; V gene: TRBV28; clone size: many; CDR3 DNA: TGTGCCAGCAGGCCCGGAGTCCCCGATGAGCAGTTCTTC; CDR3 protein: CASRPGVPDEQFF
D gene: TRBD2; J gene: TRBJ2-3; V gene: TRBV2; clone size: few; CDR3 DNA: TGTGCCAGCAGTGAGTTAGGGGTAGCGGGATCCGCCACAGATACGCAGTATTTT; CDR3 protein: CASSELGVAGSATDTQYF
D gene: -; J gene: TRBJ2-4; V gene: TRBV15; clone size: few; CDR3 DNA: TGTGCCACCAGCAGAGATGGCGGACCGGGAAACATTCAGTACTTC; CDR3 protein: CATSRDGGPGNIQYF
D gene: TRBD2; J gene: TRBJ2-1; V gene: TRBV20-1; clone size: many; CDR3 DNA: TGCAGTGCCCTATATGGTCCTAGCGGGAACAATGAGCAGTTCTTC; CDR3 protein: CSALYGPSGNNEQFF
D gene: -; J gene: TRBJ2-7; V gene: TRBV5-6; clone size: many; CDR3 DNA: TGTGCCAGCAGCTCTCTCTTGACTGGCTACGAGCAGTACTTC; CDR3 protein: CASSSLLTGYEQYF